This T cell receptor (beta chain) was recovered during a study of blood T cell repertoires in COVID-19. For the study at large: From the United States, Italy and Spain came samples of acute and convalescent COVID-19. PBMCs, B-cell-depleted T cells, or T cells provided the cDNA or gDNA that made up the material.

Per the study methods: How many nucleated cells were present was estimated from reference gene primer amplification. Profiling relied on immunoSEQ multiplex PCR, and the TCRdb table lists in-frame clones only, not all of them. D and trimming come from the DNA, and the V and J calls and clone size come from that table. The sample yields 250,000 or so clones, around four fifths seen once. V shed 5 bases and J shed 2 bases, with 12 bases lying between them. This CDR3 is 15 amino acids long. The V gene's germline CDR1 is SGHAT and CDR2 FQDESV (reference sequence). This clone came up once. The specimen was peripheral blood. This sequence joins TRBV11-1 and TRBJ2-2; D is possibly TRBD1 (6 bases). This receptor was obtained from a woman aged 60 to 75 with active or convalescent COVID-19. This CDR3 is CASSPDSINTGELFF. The CDR3 coding sequence is TGTGCCAGCAGCCCGGACAGTATTAACACCGGGGAGCTGTTTTTT.